The present TCR beta chain was sequenced within a study of T cells in Graves' hyperthyroidism and ophthalmopathy. Unmatched junction bases numbered 11, after V lost 0 bases and J lost 3 bases. CDR1 and CDR2 (germline): DFQATT, SNEGSKA (reference sequence). CDR3 length: 17 amino acids. TCR beta CDR3 regions were amplified from RNA. Researchers ran a first-round RT-PCR on the TCR CDR3 using the HTBI primer set. TCRdb reprocessed the multiplex PCR reads with MiXCR, giving one entry per CDR3 protein. Here the sample spans some 650,000 distinct CDR3 sequences, more than 15% being singletons. The J gene is TRBJ1-5, the V gene TRBV20-1, with TRBD1 identical over 7 bases. Sequencing used blood. The source is a woman in her thirties or forties with Graves' ophthalmopathy. CDR3 protein: CSARDSGRGQDNQPQHF. CDR3 nucleotides: TGCAGTGCTAGAGATTCGGGAAGGGGGCAGGACAATCAGCCCCAGCATTTT.